The 22 T cell receptor beta chains below were found in one sample sequenced in a study of post-analysis software for immune sequencing data. Study observations and caveats: The five TRBV segments detected at higher frequency in patients than in controls included TRBV5-6, TRBV5-1 and TRBV20-1.

These receptors' targets are unknown. Unique molecular identifiers had been added to the TCR beta cDNA libraries. TCRdb passed the PCR reads through MiXCR, listing each CDR3 protein once. Among roughly 700,000 distinct CDR3 sequences listed, less than 35% were seen once. Sequenced input: blood. The origin of the receptors is a girl under 18 with multiple sclerosis.

This clonotype came up a few times. The V call is TRBV12-3 or TRBV12-4, the J call TRBJ2-5; tentatively, D is TRBD2 (6 bases). Gene TRBJ2-7 matches the end of the DNA better, so the J call may be wrong. There are 11 residues in the CDR3. CDR3 sequence reads: CAGGAFYEQYF. CDR3 nucleotides: TGTGCGGGAGGTGCATTCTACGAGCAGTACTTC.

This chain links TRBV12-3 or TRBV12-4 with TRBJ1-5; TRBD1 matches at 7 bases. V was pared by 6 bases and J by 5 bases, with 10 bases of the junction left unmatched. CDR3 length: 15 residues. The CDR3 DNA reads as TGTGCCAGCAGCAAAAGGGGGCTGTGGGATCAGCCCCAGCATTTT. Translated, it gives CASSKRGLWDQPQHF.

This chain uses TRBV3-1 with TRBJ2-7; D perhaps matches TRBD1 (6 bases). The germline CDR1 and CDR2 sequences are LGHDT and YNNKEL (reference sequence). V was cut by 4 bases and J by 0 bases, with 13 bases left in between. This CDR3 has 15 amino acids. CDR3 in DNA: TGTGCCAGCAGCCCAACAGGGAGAGGCTCCTACGAGCAGTACTTC. It yields the protein CASSPTGRGSYEQYF.

In this sample, this clonotype turned up a few times. The gene calls are TRBV15 and TRBJ2-5; the D gene is possibly TRBD1 (5 bases). The CDR3 is made up of 14 amino acids. CDR1 and CDR2 from the germline V gene are LNHNV and YYDKDF (reference sequence). Trimming shortened V by 1 base and J by 12 bases, and 18 bases separated the two germline ends. CDR3 nucleotides: TGTGCCACCAGCAGAGGGCCAGTAAGGGTAGGGGAGTACTTC. Its protein is CATSRGPVRVGEYF. Filled out from reference TRBV15 and TRBJ2-5, the complete variable domain reads DAMVIQNPRYQVTQFGKPVTLSCSQTLNHNVMYWYQQKSSQAPKLLFHYYDKDFNNEADTPDNFQSRRPNTSFCFLDIRSPGLGDTAMYLCATSRGPVRVGEYFGPGTRLLVL.

The chain has TRBV20-1 and TRBJ2-3, with a possible D match to TRBD2 (6 bases). The CDR3 is 12 residues long. The ends were cut back, 7 bases at V and 1 base at J, with 9 bases in the middle. Germline V gives CDR1 DFQATT, CDR2 SNEGSKA (reference sequence). CDR3 in amino acids: CSGEAGTDTQYF. The DNA of the CDR3 is TGCAGTGGGGAGGCGGGCACAGATACGCAGTATTTT.

This clonotype has just a few counts. This rearrangement joins TRBV11-3 to TRBJ2-3; D gene ambiguous. Germline CDR1 SGHNT, CDR2 YENEEA. The CDR3 has 14 amino acids. V gave up 3 bases and J gave up 0 bases, with 7 bases separating them. This CDR3 is CASSFSSSTDTQYF. CDR3 nucleotides: TGTGCCAGCAGCTTCTCCAGTAGCACAGATACGCAGTATTTT.

This chain links TRBV6-5 with TRBJ2-1, with D uncertain. The CDR3 sequence is 11 residues long. The germline V gene has CDR1 MNHEY and CDR2 SVGAGI. The V and J ends lost 7 bases and 10 bases respectively, with 11 bases between them. CDR3 DNA sequence: TGTGCCAGCAATATAGGGTACGAGCAGTTCTTC. The encoded protein is CASNIGYEQFF.

This chain joins TRBV7-2 and TRBJ2-7; 8 nucleotides line up with TRBD2. After removal of 4 bases from V and 7 bases from J, the junction contained 18 bases not matched to a gene. CDR3 length: 17 residues. Germline CDR1 reads SGHTA; CDR2 reads FQGNSA. The CDR3 protein is CASSSRVQAGVSNEQYF. The CDR3 region has the DNA TGTGCCAGCAGCTCTAGGGTCCAAGCGGGAGTCTCCAATGAGCAGTACTTC.

This clonotype was detected a few times. The rearrangement links TRBV20-1 to TRBJ2-7; no clear D. V was shortened by 3 bases and J by 2 bases, with 14 bases between the two germline ends. Per the germline V gene, CDR1 is DFQATT and CDR2 is SNEGSKA (reference sequence). This CDR3 has 14 residues. CDR3 in amino acids: CSASPLSVTYEQYF. CDR3 DNA sequence: TGCAGTGCTAGTCCCTTGTCTGTCACCTACGAGCAGTACTTC.

This sequence joins TRBV5-1 and TRBJ2-3; D ambiguous. Trimming took off 10 bases at V and 6 bases at J, with 6 bases between the two ends. The CDR3 has 9 amino acids. Germline V gene sequence: CDR1 SGHRS, CDR2 YFSETQ. CDR3 DNA: TGCGCCGGTAAGGATACGCAGTATTTT. This gives the protein CAGKDTQYF.

In its sample, this clonotype was seen a few times. This chain uses TRBV29-1 with TRBJ2-3, with D hard to call. This CDR3 is built from 11 residues. V dropped 7 bases and J dropped 6 bases, with 11 bases sitting between them. CDR1 is SQVTM and CDR2 is ANQGSEA in the germline V gene. CDR3 DNA: TGCAGCGATAAAGGCTCCGATACGCAGTATTTT. Amino acids: CSDKGSDTQYF.

This clonotype was counted only a few times. This chain connects TRBV18 to TRBJ2-1; TRBD2 is a possible D gene (6 bases). CDR3 length equals 15 residues. Germline loops: CDR1 KGHSH, CDR2 LQKENI. The V end lost 4 bases, the J end lost 0 bases, and 10 bases lay between the germline ends. The CDR3 sequence: CASSRGTTSYNEQFF. CDR3 in DNA: TGTGCCAGCTCACGCGGGACGACCTCCTACAATGAGCAGTTCTTC.

V usage is TRBV5-1 and J usage is TRBJ2-4; 10 nucleotides align to TRBD1. The J call may be mistaken, given a closer DNA end match to TRBJ2-7. The CDR3 runs 18 residues. CDR1 is SGHRS, CDR2 YFSETQ, per germline. The CDR3: CASSAKLDRGLVSYEQYF. DNA for the CDR3: TGCGCCAGCAGCGCCAAATTAGACAGGGGGCTTGTCTCTTACGAGCAGTACTTC.

This clonotype was observed a handful of times. The rearrangement uses TRBV7-9 and TRBJ2-1; maybe TRBD2 (5 bases). The germline V gene has CDR1 SEHNR and CDR2 FQNEAQ (reference sequence). The CDR3 loop spans 16 amino acids. Deletions cut 2 bases from V and 9 bases from J, with 20 bases between. The CDR3 sequence: CASSLWTSDSTGEQFF. The CDR3 DNA sequence: TGTGCCAGCAGCTTATGGACCTCGGACTCAACGGGTGAGCAGTTCTTC. The complete variable domain, with remaining parts taken from reference TRBV7-9 and TRBJ2-1, reads DTGVSQNPRHKITKRGQNVTFRCDPISEHNRLYWYRQTLGQGPEFLTYFQNEAQLEKSRLLSDRFSAERPKGSFSTLEIQRTEQGDSAMYLCASSLWTSDSTGEQFFGPGTRLTVL.

Ten or more counts support this clonotype. The rearrangement links TRBV20-1 to TRBJ2-5, with D unresolved. V lost 0 bases and J lost 5, with 10 bases in between. Germline lookup yields CDR1 DFQATT and CDR2 SNEGSKA (reference sequence). The CDR3 has 13 amino acids. The CDR3: CSAREVARETQYF. The CDR3 DNA follows: TGCAGTGCTAGAGAGGTGGCTCGGGAGACCCAGTACTTC.

This clonotype came up many times. The chain carries TRBV28 and TRBJ1-5, with a weak D call TRBD1 (5 bases). The CDR3 contains 15 residues. Germline assignment: CDR1 MDHEN and CDR2 SYDVKM. V lost 5 bases and J lost 3, with 14 bases in between. CDR3 nucleotides: TGTGCCAGCAGTCTTCGTGGGGGAAACAATCAGCCCCAGCATTTT. Protein sequence: CASSLRGGNNQPQHF.

The chain uses TRBV5-1 and TRBJ1-2, with 9 positions matching TRBD1. CDR1 SGHRS and CDR2 YFSETQ come from the germline V gene. The J segment lost 6 bases and the V segment lost 3 bases, leaving 6 bases of the junction unmatched. This CDR3 contains 14 residues. The CDR3, as DNA: TGCGCCAGCAGCTGGCCGGGACAGGGAGATGGCTACACCTTC. This sequence encodes CASSWPGQGDGYTF. Complete variable domain (other parts from reference TRBV5-1 and TRBJ1-2): KAGVTQTPRYLIKTRGQQVTLSCSPISGHRSVSWYQQTPGQGLQFLFEYFSETQRNKGNFPGRFSGRQFSNSRSEMNVSTLELGDSALYLCASSWPGQGDGYTFGSGTRLTVV.

This clonotype was seen repeatedly, ten times or more. The chain carries TRBV29-1 and TRBJ2-3, with TRBD2 matching over 8 bases. CDR3 size: 16 residues. After removal of 6 bases from V and 2 bases from J, the junction contained 13 bases not matched to a gene. Germline V gene data show CDR1 as SQVTM and CDR2 as ANQGSEA. Here the CDR3 reads CSVSFGTSKNTDTQYF. CDR3 nucleotide sequence: TGCAGCGTCAGTTTCGGGACTAGTAAAAACACAGATACGCAGTATTTT.

V gene TRBV19 combines with J gene TRBJ2-7, with 7 bases identical to TRBD1. Germline loops: CDR1 LNHDA, CDR2 SQIVND (reference sequence). There are 14 residues in the CDR3. V lost 11 bases to trimming and J lost 0 bases; unmatched junction nucleotides: 10. The chain's CDR3 is CAGKGTARSYEQYF. Written as DNA, the CDR3 is TGTGCCGGTAAAGGGACAGCTCGCTCCTACGAGCAGTACTTC. Filled out from reference TRBV19 and TRBJ2-7, the complete variable domain reads DGGITQSPKYLFRKEGQNVTLSCEQNLNHDAMYWYRQDPGQGLRLIYYSQIVNDFQKGDIAEGYSVSREKKESFPLTVTSAQKNPTAFYLCAGKGTARSYEQYFGPGTRLTVT.

The chain is built from TRBV14 and TRBJ2-1, with unresolved D. This CDR3 has 13 residues. V dropped 0 bases and J dropped 9 bases, with 9 bases sitting between them. Looked up from germline, CDR1 is SGHDN and CDR2 is FVKESK. The CDR3 sequence: CASSQDLAFEQFF. In nucleotides, the CDR3 is TGTGCCAGCAGCCAAGATTTGGCTTTTGAGCAGTTCTTC.

This clonotype has more than one count but fewer than ten. This chain links TRBV27 with TRBJ2-2; no definite D call. The V end lost 7 bases, the J end lost 4 bases, and 10 bases lay between the germline ends. The CDR3 extends over 13 amino acids. The germline V gene encodes CDR1 MNHEY and CDR2 SMNVEV (reference sequence). This CDR3 reads CASMKRGTGELFF. Written as DNA, the CDR3 is TGTGCCAGCATGAAGCGCGGCACCGGGGAGCTGTTTTTT.

The table lists this clonotype with a few counts. The chain links TRBV5-1 to TRBJ1-6; maybe TRBD1 (5 bases). Germline-derived CDR1 and CDR2 are SGHRS and YFSETQ. The CDR3 totals 18 residues. The germline V and J ends were trimmed by 6 bases and 0 bases, with 19 bases remaining between them. The CDR3 DNA is TGCGCCAGCACCCCGAAGCCGCAGGGAAGCTCCTATAATTCACCCCTCCACTTT. This gives the protein CASTPKPQGSSYNSPLHF.